The 9 T cell receptor beta chains below come from one sample, sequenced in a study of cytomegalovirus exposure and HLA in healthy donors. Both 60 Vbeta primers and 13 Jbeta primers went into the PCR. The repertoire was sequenced with immunoSEQ multiplex PCR; TCRdb's copy has only in-frame clones and lacks some. The sample has some 150,000 clones, around three quarters seen once; the top ten hold about 6.7%. The sequenced sample was PBMCs. These receptors all come from a woman aged 40 to 50 in good health and CMV-seropositive.

This clone was counted between two and nine times. The genes are TRBV25-1 and TRBJ1-5, with D tentatively TRBD1 (6 bases). The CDR3 is 12 residues long. V lost 3 bases, J lost 14 bases, and 14 bases lay in between. Looked up from germline, CDR1 is MGHDK and CDR2 is SYGVNS. The DNA of the CDR3 is TGTGCCAGCAGTGATCGCAGGGGCACCAAGCATTTT. Protein: CASSDRRGTKHF.

The chain combines TRBV4-1 with TRBJ1-2; TRBD1 aligns across 11 bases. Germline V gene data show CDR1 as MGHRA and CDR2 as YSYEKL. J gave up 5 bases and V 1 base, and 12 bases lay outside the gene matches. The CDR3 has 18 residues. CDR3 sequence (DNA): TGCGCCAGCAGCCAAGGGGGGTGGACAGGGGGCGATTTTTATGGCTACACCTTC. Translated, it gives CASSQGGWTGGDFYGYTF.

This chain connects TRBV7-9 to TRBJ2-1; TRBD1 might be the D (6 bases). This CDR3 is built from 14 residues. The germline V gene encodes CDR1 SEHNR and CDR2 FQNEAQ (reference sequence). The V and J ends lost 6 bases and 9 bases respectively, with 18 bases between them. CDR3 coding DNA: TGTGCCAGCAGTTTACCCCCGAGGGGGAGTGAGCAGTTCTTC. Residues: CASSLPPRGSEQFF.

The chain couples TRBV9 to TRBJ1-1; D not resolved. Germline V gives CDR1 SGDLS, CDR2 YYNGEE. The CDR3 extends over 14 amino acids. Trimming shortened V by 1 base and J by 1 base, and 8 bases separated the two germline ends. In nucleotides, the CDR3 is TGTGCCAGCAGCGTAAGCCATCAGAACACTGAAGCTTTCTTT. It encodes CASSVSHQNTEAFF.

The chain links TRBV5-1 to TRBJ1-2; maybe TRBD1 (6 bases). The germline V gene has CDR1 SGHRS and CDR2 YFSETQ. This CDR3 contains 15 residues. The germline V and J ends were trimmed by 5 bases and 1 base, with 15 bases remaining between them. The CDR3 spells CASRSRTEINYGYTF. The DNA of the CDR3 is TGCGCCAGCAGATCGAGGACAGAAATTAACTATGGCTACACCTTC.

This clone has a single count. The sample contains more than one DNA sequence encoding this CDR3. The J gene is TRBJ1-2, the V gene TRBV5-4; weak D call: TRBD1 (6 bases). This CDR3 is built from 14 residues. Germline V gene data show CDR1 as SGHNT and CDR2 as YYREEE (reference sequence). The germline V and J ends were trimmed by 0 bases and 7 bases, with 13 bases remaining between them. CDR3 nucleotides: TGTGCCAGCAGCTTGGATCAGGGGCTAGGTGGCTACACCTTC. Protein: CASSLDQGLGGYTF.

This chain joins TRBV5-5 and TRBJ2-7; D unresolved. The CDR3 extends over 14 amino acids. The V gene lost 1 base and the J gene lost 0 bases, with 8 bases spanning the gap. CDR1 is SGHKS and CDR2 is YYEKEE in the germline V gene (reference sequence). The CDR3 region is CASSLTQASYEQYF. In nucleotides, the CDR3 is TGTGCCAGCAGCTTGACGCAGGCCTCCTACGAGCAGTACTTC.

In this sample, this clone turned up once. V is TRBV19 and J is TRBJ1-2; D remains unclear. The CDR3 runs to 14 residues. Germline V gene lookup returns CDR1 LNHDA and CDR2 SQIVND (reference sequence). Trimming cost V 3 bases and J 3 bases, with 11 bases left between them. The CDR3, as DNA: TGTGCCAGTAGTATTGGCAGGTATTACTATGGCTACACCTTC. This encodes CASSIGRYYYGYTF.

This clone has a single count. This chain links TRBV7-9 with TRBJ1-1; a weak D match, TRBD1 (6 bases). Germline V CDR1 and CDR2: SEHNR, FQNEAQ (reference sequence). Trimming pared 4 bases from V and 4 bases from J, leaving 16 bases between. The CDR3 length is 15 residues. In DNA, the CDR3 is TGTGCCAGCAGCTGGGAGGGGGGAGCATTCACTGAAGCTTTCTTT. Translated: CASSWEGGAFTEAFF.